This T cell receptor (beta chain) was sequenced in a study of shared T cell receptors in the human thymus (dated by TCRdb to the early 2020s). Regarding the complete study: The study investigated the way shared, self-reactive T-cell receptor alpha chains are produced in the human thymus.

Libraries were constructed by the immunoSEQ multiplex PCR assay. TCRdb provides this immuneACCESS table in a form limited to in-frame rearrangements. Some clones are lacking; in checked studies, under half of them reflect an unresolved V gene, and why the rest are absent is not known. In this sample the table shows under 850,000 clones, 70% to 90% of which occur a single time. Of the sample, around 0.0099% falls within the top ten clones. The germline ends are 20 bases apart after V is trimmed by 6 bases and J by 5 bases. From its cysteine to its phenylalanine, the CDR3 spans 16 amino acids. Left in the record is the CDR3 DNA by itself, 48 bases read in frame from the first base. The germline V gene (reference sequence) gives CDR1 as MNHNY and CDR2 as SVGAGI. As concerns this clone: Its antigen remains unidentified. Base qualities were left out, and no much larger clone turns up one base away.

This sample also belongs to another study, concerning human thymus T cells. Drawing on the second study: Immunologically healthy infants undergoing open corrective cardiac surgery for congenital heart defects in Finland were used as donors. Thymus tissue was collected as surgical resects that were removed during corrective cardiac surgery. Biased V and J gene segment usage appeared to be present in both thymic and peripheral blood repertoires. The related research reported highly overlapping thymic TCR repertoires among unrelated individuals. The study described the TCR alpha and beta repertoires in about eight infant thymus samples and four matching peripheral blood samples. Donor ages ranged from about 7 to 244 days, and the cohort comprised over five male and two female infants. Thymocytes were released mechanically from tissue and stored at -70 °C as pellets of roughly 9-31 million cells. A QIAsymphony instrument was used to extract genomic DNA from the frozen cell pellets. TCRB and TCRAD loci were amplified from a standardized quantity of quality-controlled genomic DNA using the immunoSEQ multiplex PCR assay. The amplicons covered the V(D)J region and were long enough to include the CDR3 and to identify the V and J genes. Amplicon sequencing was performed on an Illumina platform through the commercial immunoSEQ service. Primer bias and sequencing errors were corrected using previously described methods, and TCRAD and TCRB definitions followed the IMGT database. Analysis of the repertoires was done with immunoSEQ Analyzer 3.0 and VDJTools and included basic statistics, V/J segment usage, diversity estimates, rarefaction and pairwise overlap. Diversity was estimated using the Chao1, ChaoE, Efron-Thisted, Shannon and inverse Simpson indices, and was also estimated on datasets down-sampled to the size of the smallest sample. Repertoire overlap was determined by strict matching of CDR3 nucleotide sequence, V gene and J gene, and Jaccard-based multidimensional scaling clustering was applied. On average, around 810,000 unique TCRB clonotypes were obtained from thymus samples, compared with around 78,000 from blood samples.

The sample comprised thymocytes. The sequence joins TRBV6-6 to TRBJ2-1; the D region possibly corresponds to TRBD1 (5 bases align). The clonotype was recovered from a boy under three years old with a congenital heart defect. Donor details come from another sample of the same person, matched by shared clones. The DNA is as follows: TGTGCCAGCAGCCAGACCGGGTCGAAGGGGAACAATGAGCAGTTCTTC. Its product reads: CASSQTGSKGNNEQFF.